A selection of T cell receptor beta chains follows, all from one sample in a study of cytomegalovirus exposure and HLA in healthy donors. The table came from immunoSEQ multiplex PCR; TCRdb's copy has only in-frame clones and leaves some out. The sample carries more than 85,000 clones, around three quarters recorded once. The sequencing input was PBMCs. The receptors were gathered from a man aged 35 to 55 in good health and CMV-seronegative. Each CDR3 is given with its conserved first and last residue. A D gene is named only where the DNA matches it firmly. For some rows the clone size is stated as once, few or many, or as a class when expanded; others skip it.

J gene: TRBJ2-2
clone size: once
V gene: TRBV15
D gene: TRBD1
CDR3 protein: CATRERGQGGTRELFF
CDR3 DNA: TGTGCCACCAGAGAGAGGGGACAGGGTGGCACCAGGGAGCTGTTTTTT

J gene: TRBJ2-5
clone size: -
V gene: TRBV28
D gene: -
CDR3 protein: CASSGRKGVSWGKYF
CDR3 DNA: TGTGCCAGCAGTGGACGCAAGGGGGTTTCTTGGGGGAAGTACTTC

J gene: TRBJ2-7
clone size: -
V gene: TRBV5-5
D gene: -
CDR3 protein: CASSLSAGRLGHEQYF
CDR3 DNA: TGTGCCAGCAGCTTGTCAGCAGGGCGATTAGGCCACGAGCAGTACTTC

J gene: TRBJ1-2
clone size: -
V gene: TRBV27
D gene: -
CDR3 protein: CASSLGLAVGGYTF
CDR3 DNA: TGTGCCAGCAGTTTAGGATTGGCGGTGGGTGGCTACACCTTC

J gene: TRBJ2-7
clone size: -
V gene: TRBV6-5
D gene: -
CDR3 protein: CASSYQSSHGQYF
CDR3 DNA: TGTGCCAGCAGTTACCAATCTAGCCACGGGCAGTACTTC

J gene: TRBJ2-5
clone size: -
V gene: TRBV6-4
D gene: TRBD1
CDR3 protein: CASSCPGTGGETQYF
CDR3 DNA: TGTGCCAGCAGTTGCCCCGGGACAGGGGGAGAGACCCAGTACTTC

J gene: TRBJ2-7
clone size: -
V gene: TRBV4-1
D gene: TRBD1
CDR3 protein: CASSQRALRQGRAEQYF
CDR3 DNA: TGCGCCAGCAGCCAAAGGGCTTTGCGACAGGGTCGTGCCGAGCAGTACTTC

J gene: TRBJ2-3
clone size: once
V gene: TRBV11-2
D gene: TRBD2
CDR3 protein: CASSLSSGGNTDTQYF
CDR3 DNA: TGTGCCAGCAGCTTATCTAGCGGGGGGAACACAGATACGCAGTATTTT

J gene: TRBJ2-2
clone size: -
V gene: TRBV12-5
D gene: TRBD1
CDR3 protein: CASGLATGDNTGELFF
CDR3 DNA: TGTGCTAGTGGTTTGGCGACAGGGGATAACACCGGGGAGCTGTTTTTT

J gene: TRBJ2-5
clone size: -
V gene: TRBV7-9
D gene: -
CDR3 protein: CASSPAQSWYF
CDR3 DNA: TGTGCCAGCAGCCCCGCCCAAAGCTGGTACTTC

J gene: TRBJ2-7
clone size: -
V gene: TRBV7-8
D gene: TRBD1
CDR3 protein: CASSPRQGPSYEQYF
CDR3 DNA: TGTGCCAGCAGCCCAAGACAGGGGCCATCCTACGAGCAGTACTTC

J gene: TRBJ1-5
clone size: -
V gene: TRBV7-2
D gene: -
CDR3 protein: CASSPMGGRGNQPQHF
CDR3 DNA: TGTGCCAGCAGCCCAATGGGGGGGCGAGGCAATCAGCCCCAGCATTTT

J gene: TRBJ2-2
clone size: -
V gene: TRBV28
D gene: -
CDR3 protein: CASGRADTGELFF
CDR3 DNA: TGTGCCAGCGGCAGGGCGGACACCGGGGAGCTGTTTTTT

J gene: TRBJ2-7
clone size: -
V gene: TRBV4-1
D gene: TRBD1
CDR3 protein: CASSQGGQGRYEQYF
CDR3 DNA: TGCGCCAGCAGCCAGGGAGGACAGGGAAGATACGAGCAGTACTTC

J gene: TRBJ2-1
clone size: few
V gene: TRBV5-1
D gene: -
CDR3 protein: CASSPSLNEQFF
CDR3 DNA: TGCGCCAGCAGCCCTAGCCTTAATGAGCAGTTCTTC

J gene: TRBJ2-2
clone size: -
V gene: TRBV9
D gene: TRBD1
CDR3 protein: CASSVDRGRTGELFF
CDR3 DNA: TGTGCCAGCAGCGTGGACAGGGGGCGAACCGGGGAGCTGTTTTTT

J gene: TRBJ1-4
clone size: few
V gene: TRBV5-1
D gene: -
CDR3 protein: CASSLGDTTNEKLFF
CDR3 DNA: TGCGCCAGCAGCTTGGGGGACACAACTAATGAAAAACTGTTTTTT

J gene: TRBJ1-5
clone size: -
V gene: TRBV5-8
D gene: -
CDR3 protein: CASSQGRAQHF
CDR3 DNA: TGTGCCAGCAGCCAAGGTCGGGCCCAGCATTTT